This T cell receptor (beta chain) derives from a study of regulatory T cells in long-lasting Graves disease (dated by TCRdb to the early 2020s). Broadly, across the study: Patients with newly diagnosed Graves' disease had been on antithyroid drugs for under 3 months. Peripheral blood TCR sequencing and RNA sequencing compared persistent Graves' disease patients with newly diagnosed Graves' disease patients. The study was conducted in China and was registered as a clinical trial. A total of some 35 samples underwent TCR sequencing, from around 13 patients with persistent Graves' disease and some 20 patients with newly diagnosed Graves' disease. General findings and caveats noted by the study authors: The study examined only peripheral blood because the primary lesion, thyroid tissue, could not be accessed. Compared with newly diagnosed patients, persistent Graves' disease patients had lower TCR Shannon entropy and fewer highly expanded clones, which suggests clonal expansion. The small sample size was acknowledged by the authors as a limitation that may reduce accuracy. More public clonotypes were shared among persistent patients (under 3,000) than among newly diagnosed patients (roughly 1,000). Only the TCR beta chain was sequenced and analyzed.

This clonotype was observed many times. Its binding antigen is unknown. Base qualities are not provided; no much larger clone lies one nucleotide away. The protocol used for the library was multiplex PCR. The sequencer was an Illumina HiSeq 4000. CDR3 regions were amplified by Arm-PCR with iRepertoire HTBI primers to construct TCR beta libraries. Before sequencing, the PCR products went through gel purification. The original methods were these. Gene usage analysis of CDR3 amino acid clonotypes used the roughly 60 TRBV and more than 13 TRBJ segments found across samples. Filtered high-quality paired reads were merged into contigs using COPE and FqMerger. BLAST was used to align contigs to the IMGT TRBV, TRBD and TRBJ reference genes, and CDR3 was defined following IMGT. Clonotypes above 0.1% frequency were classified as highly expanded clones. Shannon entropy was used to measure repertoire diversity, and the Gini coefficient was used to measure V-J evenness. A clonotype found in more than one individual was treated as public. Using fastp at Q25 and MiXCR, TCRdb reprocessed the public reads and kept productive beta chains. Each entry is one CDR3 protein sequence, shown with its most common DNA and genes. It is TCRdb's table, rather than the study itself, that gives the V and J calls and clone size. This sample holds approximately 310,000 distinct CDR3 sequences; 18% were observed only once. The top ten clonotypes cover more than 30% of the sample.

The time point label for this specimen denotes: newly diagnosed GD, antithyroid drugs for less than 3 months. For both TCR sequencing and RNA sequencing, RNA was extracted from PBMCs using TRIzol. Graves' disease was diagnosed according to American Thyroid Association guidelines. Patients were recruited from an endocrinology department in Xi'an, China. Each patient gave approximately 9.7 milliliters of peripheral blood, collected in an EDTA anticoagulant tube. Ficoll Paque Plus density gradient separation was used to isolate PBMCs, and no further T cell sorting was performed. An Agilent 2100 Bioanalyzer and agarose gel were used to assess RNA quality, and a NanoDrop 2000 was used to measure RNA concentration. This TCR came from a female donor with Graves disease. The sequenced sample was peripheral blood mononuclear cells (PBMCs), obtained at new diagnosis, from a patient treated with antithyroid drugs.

At the DNA level, the sequence is TGTGCCAGCAGTCTCAGAATGATGAACACTGAAGCTTTCTTT. Translated, it reads CASSLRMMNTEAFF. The V and J segments used are TRBV12-3 or TRBV12-4 and TRBJ1-1, with the D gene too uncertain to name. V was cut back by 5 bases and J by 0 bases, leaving a gap of 10 bases between them. There are 14 amino acids in the CDR3, from cysteine to phenylalanine inclusive. Kept here is only the CDR3 DNA, which spans 42 bases and is read in frame from base 1.